The rows below give T cell receptor beta chains drawn from one sample of a study of breast tumors, draining lymph nodes, adjacent tissues. TCRdb re-derived calls from the multiplex PCR reads in MiXCR, one entry per CDR3 protein. The table records some 170,000 distinct CDR3 sequences, 30% to 40% of them present only once. The sequenced material came from axillary lymph node tissue. These receptors were taken from a female donor with breast cancer. Some clones in this sample may be carry-over from other donors' samples. Each CDR3 is given with its conserved first and last residue. The D gene is left open where the match is weak. Size tells how often a clone was seen (once, few, many) or the class of an expanded clone, and some rows leave it out.

V	J	D	size	DNA	CDR3
TRBV20-1	TRBJ2-2	TRBD2	many	TGCAGTGCTAGACCCTGGACTAGCGGGGGCAACGGGGAGCTGTTTTTT	CSARPWTSGGNGELFF
TRBV7-2	TRBJ2-2	TRBD2	once	TGTGCCAGCAGCTTTAGCGGGGGAACTAGGAGGGAGCTGTTTTTT	CASSFSGGTRRELFF
TRBV15	TRBJ2-7	-	-	TGTGCCACCAGCAGGAATCTGGCAGGGGCCTACGAGCAGTACTTC	CATSRNLAGAYEQYF
TRBV6-5	TRBJ2-5	-	-	TGTGCCAGCAGTTACAGGGAAGGTCAGCCCCAGTACTTC	CASSYREGQPQYF
TRBV18	TRBJ2-2	-	many	TGTGCCAGCTCACCACAACGGTACACCGGGGAGCTGTTTTTT	CASSPQRYTGELFF
TRBV5-8	TRBJ1-4	-	few	TGTGCCAGCAGCACGCCTTCCGGGACACGAAAACTGTTTTTT	CASSTPSGTRKLFF
TRBV20-1	TRBJ2-2	TRBD2	many	TGCAGTGCGCCGCCGGCGGGAGCCCGAACCGGGGAGCTGTTTTTT	CSAPPAGARTGELFF
TRBV6-2/TRBV6-3	TRBJ2-5	-	few	TGTGCCAGCAGTTATTCGGACGGCGGGACCCAGTACTTC	CASSYSDGGTQYF
TRBV2	TRBJ1-4	-	many	TGTGCCAGCAGGTCGACCATCCTAGGTGAAAAACTGTTTTTT	CASRSTILGEKLFF
TRBV10-2	TRBJ2-2	-	-	TGCGCCGGCAGTGAGACAAGCGCAAACACCGGGAAGCTGTTTTTT	CAGSETSANTGKLFF
TRBV9	TRBJ1-6	TRBD1	-	TGTGCCAGCAGCCGGACAGGGGACCGTTCACCCCTCCACTTT	CASSRTGDRSPLHF
TRBV19	TRBJ1-5	-	many	TGTGCCAGTAGTTCGGCAGGGTATCAGCCCCAGCATTTT	CASSSAGYQPQHF
TRBV20-1	TRBJ2-7	-	many	TGCAGTGCTAAACACAGGGCGGACTACGAGCAGTACTTC	CSAKHRADYEQYF
TRBV27	TRBJ2-6	-	many	TGTGCCAGCAGTTTTGGTGGGGCCAACGTCCTGACTTTC	CASSFGGANVLTF
TRBV6-2/TRBV6-3	TRBJ1-2	-	many	TGTGCCAGCAGTACTTATGGTGGTCGGGACGGCTACACCTTC	CASSTYGGRDGYTF
TRBV24-1	TRBJ2-1	TRBD2	many	TGTGCCACCAGTGATGGGCTAGCGGGGGCCCTCTCCTACAATGAGCAGTTCTTC	CATSDGLAGALSYNEQFF